Included here is one TCR beta chain sequence, with context. Per the authors' pipeline: Quantification of nucleated cells was approximated via reference gene primer amplification. Profiling relied on immunoSEQ multiplex PCR, and the TCRdb table lists in-frame clones only, not all of them. That table is the source of V, J and clone size, and D and trimming were worked out from the DNA. The table has around 250,000 clones, about four fifths seen once. CDR1 is LGHDT and CDR2 is YNNKEL in the germline V gene (reference sequence). This CDR3 is built from 16 residues. The V and J ends lost 5 bases and 5 bases, in that order; junction bases with no gene match: 11. The data originate from a study of blood T cell repertoires in COVID-19. Overall study context: Both acute and convalescent COVID-19 samples were obtained from the United States, Italy and Spain. Sources were T cells, B-cell-depleted T cells, or PBMCs; the material itself was cDNA or gDNA.

The sequenced sample was peripheral blood. V gene TRBV3-1 (or the pseudogene TRBV3-2) combines with J gene TRBJ2-2; 7 nucleotides agree with TRBD2. The TCR originated in a man aged 35 to 55 with active or convalescent COVID-19. CDR3 sequence reads: CASSYASGGRTGELFF. The CDR3 DNA reads as TGTGCCAGCAGCTACGCTAGCGGAGGAAGGACCGGGGAGCTGTTTTTT.